This T cell receptor beta chain was sequenced in a study of naive and memory T cell subsets. Both TRBC1 and TRBC2 were covered by a beta constant-region primer of two equimolar oligonucleotides. The ligated cDNA underwent four PCR rounds using SP2 and nested alpha and beta constant-region primers. TCRdb re-called the UMI-ligation and nested PCR reads with MiXCR, one entry per CDR3 protein. The data contain 95,000 to 150,000 distinct CDR3 sequences, roughly 36% of them seen just once; the ten biggest clones take up 0.75% to 1%. Comment on this clonotype: The antigen remains undetermined.

V trimming: 1 base; J trimming: 5 bases; junction bases outside the gene matches: 6. Germline lookup yields CDR1 LNHDA and CDR2 SQIVND (reference sequence). The CDR3 sequence is 16 residues long. CD4 T cells were positively selected, then CD8 T cells from the CD4-negative fraction. Regarding the study as a whole: Over 85% of naive TCR sequences appeared only once, unlike memory subsets.

This sequence was found in a human donor in good health. The specimen was central memory CD4+ T cells from blood. The chain couples TRBV19 to TRBJ1-5; TRBD1 aligns across 9 bases. The CDR3 bases are TGTGCCAGTAGTATAGTAACGGGACAGGGACATCAGCCCCAGCATTTT. Protein sequence: CASSIVTGQGHQPQHF.